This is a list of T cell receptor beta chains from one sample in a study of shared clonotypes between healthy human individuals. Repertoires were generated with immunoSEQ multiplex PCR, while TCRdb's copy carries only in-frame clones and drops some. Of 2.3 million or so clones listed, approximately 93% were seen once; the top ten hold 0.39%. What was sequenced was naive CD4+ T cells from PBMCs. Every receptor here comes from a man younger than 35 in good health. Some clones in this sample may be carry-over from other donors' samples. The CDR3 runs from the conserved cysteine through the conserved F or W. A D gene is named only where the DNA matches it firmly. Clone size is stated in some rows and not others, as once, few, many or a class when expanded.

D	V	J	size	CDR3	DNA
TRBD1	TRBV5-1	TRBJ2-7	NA	CASSLGTGASSYEQYF	TGCGCCAGCAGCTTGGGCACAGGGGCGAGCTCCTACGAGCAGTACTTC
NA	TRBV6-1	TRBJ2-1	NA	CASSEAGGNEQFF	TGTGCCAGCAGTGAAGCTGGGGGCAATGAGCAGTTCTTC
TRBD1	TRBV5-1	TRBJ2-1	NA	CASSSVPGQGSRAFF	TGCGCCAGCAGCTCCGTCCCGGGACAGGGATCTAGGGCGTTCTTC
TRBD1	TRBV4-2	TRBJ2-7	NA	CASSQGYDRGHEQYF	TGTGCCAGCAGCCAGGGCTACGACAGGGGCCACGAGCAGTACTTC
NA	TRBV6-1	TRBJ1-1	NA	CASSTGYGRAFF	TGTGCCAGCAGTACAGGGTATGGAAGAGCTTTCTTT
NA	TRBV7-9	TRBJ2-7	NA	CASSFLGTAHEQYF	TGTGCCAGCAGCTTTCTCGGGACGGCCCACGAGCAGTACTTC
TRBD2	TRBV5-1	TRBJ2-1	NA	CASSKGLAGNNEQFF	TGCGCCAGCAGCAAGGGACTAGCGGGGAACAATGAGCAGTTCTTC
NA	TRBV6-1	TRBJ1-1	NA	CASSPYSTEAFF	TGTGCCAGCAGTCCTTACAGCACTGAAGCTTTCTTT
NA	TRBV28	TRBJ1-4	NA	CASSLVLGGAREKLFF	TGTGCCAGCAGTTTGGTCTTGGGGGGGGCGCGGGAAAAACTGTTTTTT
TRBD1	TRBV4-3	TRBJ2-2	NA	CASSQETGTGSSGELFF	TGCGCCAGCAGCCAGGAGACCGGGACAGGGTCCTCCGGGGAGCTGTTTTTT
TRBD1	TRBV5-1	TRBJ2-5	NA	CASSTPTGVYQETQYF	TGCGCCAGCAGCACCCCGACAGGGGTGTACCAAGAGACCCAGTACTTC
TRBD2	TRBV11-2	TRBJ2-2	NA	CASSLGGLAGGLPGELFF	TGTGCCAGCAGCCTAGGAGGGCTAGCGGGAGGGCTTCCCGGGGAGCTGTTTTTT
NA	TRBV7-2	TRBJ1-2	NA	CASSLVAEGYTF	TGTGCCAGCAGCTTAGTAGCGGAAGGCTACACCTTC
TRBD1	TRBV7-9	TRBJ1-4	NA	CASSLGQGKFEKLFF	TGTGCCAGCAGCTTGGGACAGGGGAAGTTTGAAAAACTGTTTTTT
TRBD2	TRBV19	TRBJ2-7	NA	CASSISSGSLLPYEQYF	TGTGCCAGTAGTATCTCTAGCGGGAGTCTCCTTCCCTACGAGCAGTACTTC
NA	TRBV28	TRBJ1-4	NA	CASSLTGLPNEKLFF	TGTGCCAGCAGTTTAACGGGGTTACCTAATGAAAAACTGTTTTTT
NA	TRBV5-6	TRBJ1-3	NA	CASSHGTGSGNTIYF	TGTGCCAGCAGCCACGGGACGGGCTCAGGAAACACCATATATTTT
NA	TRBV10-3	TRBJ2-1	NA	CAISESLRAYNEQFF	TGTGCCATCAGTGAGTCTTTGCGGGCCTACAATGAGCAGTTCTTC
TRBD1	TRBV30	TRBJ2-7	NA	CAWSRTGIHEQYF	TGTGCCTGGAGTAGGACAGGGATCCACGAGCAGTACTTC
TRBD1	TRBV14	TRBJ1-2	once	CASSRTLGTANYGYTF	TGTGCCAGCAGCCGAACCCTTGGGACAGCGAACTATGGCTACACCTTC
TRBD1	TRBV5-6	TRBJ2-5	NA	CASSFGTGVQETQYF	TGTGCCAGCAGCTTCGGGACAGGGGTACAAGAGACCCAGTACTTC
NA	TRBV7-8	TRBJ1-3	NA	CASSFQGRGNTIYF	TGTGCCAGCAGCTTCCAGGGTCGCGGAAACACCATATATTTT
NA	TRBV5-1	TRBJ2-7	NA	CASSLAGRDEVF	TGCGCCAGCAGCTTGGCCGGAAGGGATGAGGTCTTC
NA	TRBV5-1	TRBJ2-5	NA	CASSTGPESAETQYF	TGCGCCAGCAGCACCGGACCGGAATCGGCAGAGACCCAGTACTTC
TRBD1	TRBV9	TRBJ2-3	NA	CASSARGQGAPDTQYF	TGTGCCAGCAGCGCGCGAGGGCAGGGGGCCCCAGATACGCAGTATTTT
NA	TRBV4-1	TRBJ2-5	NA	CASSPIARAQETQYF	TGCGCCAGCAGCCCGATCGCCAGAGCCCAAGAGACCCAGTACTTC
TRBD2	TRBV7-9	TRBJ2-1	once	CASSPVAGVSYNEQFF	TGTGCCAGCAGCCCCGTCGCGGGAGTCTCCTACAATGAGCAGTTCTTC
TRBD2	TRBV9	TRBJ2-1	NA	CASSGGLADRPYNEQFF	TGTGCCAGCAGCGGGGGACTAGCGGACCGCCCCTACAATGAGCAGTTCTTC
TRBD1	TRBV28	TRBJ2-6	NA	CASRRQGGSGANVLTF	TGTGCCAGCAGAAGACAGGGGGGCTCTGGGGCCAACGTCCTGACTTTC
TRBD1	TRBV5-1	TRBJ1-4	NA	CASSFLGGRGEKLFF	TGCGCCAGCAGCTTTTTAGGGGGCCGAGGGGAAAAACTGTTTTTT
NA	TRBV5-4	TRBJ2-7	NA	CASSLDGGTPGEQYF	TGTGCCAGCAGCTTGGATGGTGGGACTCCCGGCGAGCAGTACTTC
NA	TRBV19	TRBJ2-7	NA	CASSISDSTFYEQYF	TGTGCCAGTAGTATCTCGGACTCCACCTTCTACGAGCAGTACTTC
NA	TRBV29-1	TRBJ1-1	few	CSGSANTEAFF	TGCAGCGGCTCGGCGAACACTGAAGCTTTCTTT
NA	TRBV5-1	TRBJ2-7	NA	CASSPSGGREYEQYF	TGCGCCAGCAGTCCCTCCGGGGGGCGCGAATACGAGCAGTACTTC
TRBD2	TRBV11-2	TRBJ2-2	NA	CASSSRLAERRDVAGELFF	TGTGCCAGCAGCTCCCGACTAGCGGAAAGGAGGGACGTCGCCGGGGAGCTGTTTTTT
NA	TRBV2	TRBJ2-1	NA	CAGNTMVETEQFF	TGTGCCGGCAATACAATGGTCGAAACAGAGCAGTTCTTC
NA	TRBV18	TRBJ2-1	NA	CASSQRDMTYNEQFF	TGTGCCAGCTCTCAAAGGGACATGACCTACAATGAGCAGTTCTTC
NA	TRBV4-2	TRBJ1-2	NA	CASSQASYGYTF	TGTGCCAGCAGCCAAGCAAGCTATGGCTACACCTTC
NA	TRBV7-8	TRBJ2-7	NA	CASSLDTPLYEQYF	TGTGCCAGCAGCCTGGACACTCCCCTCTACGAGCAGTACTTC
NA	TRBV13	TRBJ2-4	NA	CASSLDGGNIQYF	TGTGCCAGCAGCTTAGACGGTGGGAACATTCAGTACTTC
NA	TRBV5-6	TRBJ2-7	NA	CASSRDTGTDFTYEQYF	TGTGCCAGCAGCCGGGACACCGGGACGGACTTTACCTACGAGCAGTACTTC
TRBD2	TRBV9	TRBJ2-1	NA	CASSVDRTGTSINEQFF	TGTGCCAGCAGCGTAGATAGGACCGGGACTAGCATCAATGAGCAGTTCTTC
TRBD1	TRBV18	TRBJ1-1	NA	CASSQTGGAFF	TGTGCCAGCTCGCAAACAGGGGGAGCTTTCTTT
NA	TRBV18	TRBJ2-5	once	CASSPRLQETQYF	TGTGCCAGCTCACCACGGTTACAAGAGACCCAGTACTTC
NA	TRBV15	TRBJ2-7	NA	CATSRGGGSYEQYF	TGTGCCACCAGCAGGGGTGGGGGATCCTACGAGCAGTACTTC
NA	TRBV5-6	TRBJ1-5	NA	CASSSRRNNQPQHF	TGTGCCAGCAGCTCTAGACGGAACAATCAGCCCCAGCATTTT
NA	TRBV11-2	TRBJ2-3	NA	CASSSNVVGGLDTQYF	TGTGCCAGCAGCTCAAACGTAGTTGGGGGATTAGATACGCAGTATTTT
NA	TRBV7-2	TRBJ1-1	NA	CASKRTHGTEAFF	TGTGCCAGCAAACGTACGCACGGCACTGAAGCTTTCTTT
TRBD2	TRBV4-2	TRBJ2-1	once	CASSQEPPREGPYNEQFF	TGTGCCAGCAGCCAAGAGCCTCCGCGGGAGGGCCCCTACAATGAGCAGTTCTTC
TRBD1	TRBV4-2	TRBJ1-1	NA	CASSPLPYRGEAFF	TGTGCCAGCAGCCCACTCCCCTACAGGGGTGAAGCTTTCTTT